This T cell receptor beta chain was captured by sequencing in a study of T cell repertoires in cytomegalovirus infection. Study-level findings and limits: HLA-C-restricted CMV-specific TCR beta clonotypes were dominant in the ex vivo response.

With 3 bases clipped from V and 7 bases from J, the junction kept 12 bases outside the gene matches. The germline CDR1 and CDR2 sequences are LGHDT and YNNKEL (reference sequence). This CDR3 spans 16 amino acids. In the case of this clonotype: No antigen is known for it.

TCRdb re-derived calls from the reads in MiXCR, one entry per CDR3 protein. This sample has approximately 500,000 distinct CDR3 sequences, with approximately 15% found just once. The genes are TRBV3-1 and TRBJ2-1, with 7 bases fitting TRBD2. The clonotype comes from a human donor in good health (CMV status not recorded). Some clones in this sample may be carry-over from other donors' samples. Sequencing was done on a sample of CD8+ T cells from PBMCs. The CDR3 region is CASSQKGGREGNEQFF. CDR3 in DNA: TGTGCCAGCAGCCAGAAAGGTGGCAGGGAGGGGAATGAGCAGTTCTTC.